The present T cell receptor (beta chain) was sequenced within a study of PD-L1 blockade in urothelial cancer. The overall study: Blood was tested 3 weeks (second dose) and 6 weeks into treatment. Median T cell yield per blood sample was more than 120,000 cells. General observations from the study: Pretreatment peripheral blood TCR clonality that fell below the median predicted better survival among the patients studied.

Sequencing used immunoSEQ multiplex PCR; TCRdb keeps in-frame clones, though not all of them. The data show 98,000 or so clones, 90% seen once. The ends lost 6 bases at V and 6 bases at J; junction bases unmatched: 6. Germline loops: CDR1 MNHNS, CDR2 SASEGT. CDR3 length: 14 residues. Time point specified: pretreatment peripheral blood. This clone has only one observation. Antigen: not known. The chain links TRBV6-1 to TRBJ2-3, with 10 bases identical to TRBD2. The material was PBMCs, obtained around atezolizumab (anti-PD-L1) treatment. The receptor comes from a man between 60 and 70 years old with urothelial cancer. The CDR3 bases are TGTGCCAGCAGGGAGCGGGGGGGTTACGATACGCAGTATTTT. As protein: CASRERGGYDTQYF.